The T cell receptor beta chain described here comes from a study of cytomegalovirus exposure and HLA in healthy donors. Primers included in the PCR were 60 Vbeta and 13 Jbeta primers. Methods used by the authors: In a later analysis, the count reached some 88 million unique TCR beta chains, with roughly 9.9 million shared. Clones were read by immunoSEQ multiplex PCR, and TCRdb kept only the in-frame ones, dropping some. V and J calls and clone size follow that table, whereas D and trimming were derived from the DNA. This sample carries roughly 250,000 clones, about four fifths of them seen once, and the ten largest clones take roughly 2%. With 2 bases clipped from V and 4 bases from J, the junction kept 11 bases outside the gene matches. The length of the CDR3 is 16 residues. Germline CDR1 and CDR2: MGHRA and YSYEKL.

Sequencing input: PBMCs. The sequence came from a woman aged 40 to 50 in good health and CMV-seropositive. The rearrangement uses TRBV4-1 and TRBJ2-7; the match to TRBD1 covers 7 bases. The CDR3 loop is CASSQWAGTEPYEQYF. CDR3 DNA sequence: TGCGCCAGCAGCCAATGGGCCGGGACAGAGCCTTACGAGCAGTACTTC.